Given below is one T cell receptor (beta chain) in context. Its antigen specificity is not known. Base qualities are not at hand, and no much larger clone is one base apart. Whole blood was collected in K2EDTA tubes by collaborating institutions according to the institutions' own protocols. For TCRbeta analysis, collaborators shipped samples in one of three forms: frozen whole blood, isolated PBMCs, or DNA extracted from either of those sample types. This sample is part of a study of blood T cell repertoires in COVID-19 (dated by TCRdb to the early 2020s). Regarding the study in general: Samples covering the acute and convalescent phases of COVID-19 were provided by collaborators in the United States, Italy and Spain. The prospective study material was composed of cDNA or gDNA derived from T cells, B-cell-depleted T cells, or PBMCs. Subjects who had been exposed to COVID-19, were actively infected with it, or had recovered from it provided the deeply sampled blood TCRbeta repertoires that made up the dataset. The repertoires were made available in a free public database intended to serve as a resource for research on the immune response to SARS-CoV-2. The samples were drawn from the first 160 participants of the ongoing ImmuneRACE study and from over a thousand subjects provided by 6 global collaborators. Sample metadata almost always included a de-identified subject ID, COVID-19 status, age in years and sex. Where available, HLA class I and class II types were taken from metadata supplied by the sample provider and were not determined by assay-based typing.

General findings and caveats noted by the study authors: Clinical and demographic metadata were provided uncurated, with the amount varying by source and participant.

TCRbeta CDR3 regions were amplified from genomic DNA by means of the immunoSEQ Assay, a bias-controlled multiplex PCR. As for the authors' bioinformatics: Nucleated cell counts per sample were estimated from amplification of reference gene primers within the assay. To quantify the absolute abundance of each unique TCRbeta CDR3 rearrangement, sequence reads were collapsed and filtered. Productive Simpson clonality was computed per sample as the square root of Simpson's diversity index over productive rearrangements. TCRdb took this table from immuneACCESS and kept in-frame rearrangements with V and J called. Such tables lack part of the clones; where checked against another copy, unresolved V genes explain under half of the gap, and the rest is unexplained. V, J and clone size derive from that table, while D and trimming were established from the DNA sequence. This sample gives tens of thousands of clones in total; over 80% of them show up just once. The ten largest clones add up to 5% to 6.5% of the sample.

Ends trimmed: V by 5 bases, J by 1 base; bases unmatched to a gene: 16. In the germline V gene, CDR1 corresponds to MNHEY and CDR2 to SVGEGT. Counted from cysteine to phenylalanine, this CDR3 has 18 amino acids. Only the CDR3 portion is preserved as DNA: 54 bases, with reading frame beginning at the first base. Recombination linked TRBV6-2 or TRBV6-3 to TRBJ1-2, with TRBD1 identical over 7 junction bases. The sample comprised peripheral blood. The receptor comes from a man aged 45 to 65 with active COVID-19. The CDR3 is CASSANFNRGRNNYGYTF. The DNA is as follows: TGTGCCAGCAGTGCGAATTTTAACAGGGGCAGGAATAACTATGGCTACACCTTC.